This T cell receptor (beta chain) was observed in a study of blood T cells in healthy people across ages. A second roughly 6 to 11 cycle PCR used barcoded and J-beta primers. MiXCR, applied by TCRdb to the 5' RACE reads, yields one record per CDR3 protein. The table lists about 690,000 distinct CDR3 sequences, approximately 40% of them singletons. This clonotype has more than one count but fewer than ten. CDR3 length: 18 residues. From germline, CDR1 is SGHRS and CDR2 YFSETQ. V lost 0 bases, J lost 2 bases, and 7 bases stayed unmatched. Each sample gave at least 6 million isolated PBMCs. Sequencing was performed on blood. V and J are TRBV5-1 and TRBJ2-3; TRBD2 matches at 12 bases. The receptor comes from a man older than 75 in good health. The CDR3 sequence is CASSLDLAGGTNTDTQYF. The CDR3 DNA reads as TGCGCCAGCAGCTTGGACCTAGCGGGAGGGACAAACACAGATACGCAGTATTTT.